The T cell receptor (beta chain) under discussion was sequenced for a study of blood T cell repertoires in COVID-19. Authors' methods: Counts of nucleated cells, estimated from reference gene primer amplification, were obtained. The repertoire was sequenced with immunoSEQ multiplex PCR; TCRdb's copy has only in-frame clones and lacks some. Clone size and the V and J calls come from that table; the DNA yielded D and trimming. The sample shows about 68,000 clones, roughly nine tenths of them seen only once. Seattle patient enrollment occurred during active infection, with longitudinal follow-up thereafter. J gave up 0 bases and V 6 bases, and 20 bases lay outside the gene matches. In germline, CDR1 is MNHNY, CDR2 SVGAGI (reference sequence). There are 20 residues in the CDR3.

The chain has TRBV6-6 and TRBJ2-7, with 10 nucleotides matching TRBD2. This sequence originates from a woman aged 50 to 60 with COVID-19, enrolled during active disease. Sequencing used peripheral blood. CDR3 DNA sequence: TGTGCCAGCAGCAACGGACTAGCGGAATCATCAATCGCAATCTCCTACGAGCAGTACTTC. Protein sequence: CASSNGLAESSIAISYEQYF.